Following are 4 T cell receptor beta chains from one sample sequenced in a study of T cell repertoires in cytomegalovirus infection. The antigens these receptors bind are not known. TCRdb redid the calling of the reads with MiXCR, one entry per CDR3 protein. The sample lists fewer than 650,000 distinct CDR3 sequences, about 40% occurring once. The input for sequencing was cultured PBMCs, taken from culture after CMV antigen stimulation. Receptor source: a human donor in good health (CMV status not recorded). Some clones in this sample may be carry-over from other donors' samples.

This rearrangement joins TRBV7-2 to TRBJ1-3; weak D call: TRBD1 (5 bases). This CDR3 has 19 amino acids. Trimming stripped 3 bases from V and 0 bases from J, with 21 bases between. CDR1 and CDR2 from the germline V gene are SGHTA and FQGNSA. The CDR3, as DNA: TGTGCCAGCAGCTTCCAACCCCACCAGGGCCCCCTCTCTGGAAACACCATATATTTT. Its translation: CASSFQPHQGPLSGNTIYF.

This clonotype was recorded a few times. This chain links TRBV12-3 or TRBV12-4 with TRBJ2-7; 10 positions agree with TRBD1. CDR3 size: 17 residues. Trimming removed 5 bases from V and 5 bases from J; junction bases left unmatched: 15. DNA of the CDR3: TGTGCCAGCAGTCCCATCGTTGCGGGACAGGGGTCCCACGAGCAGTACTTC. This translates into CASSPIVAGQGSHEQYF.

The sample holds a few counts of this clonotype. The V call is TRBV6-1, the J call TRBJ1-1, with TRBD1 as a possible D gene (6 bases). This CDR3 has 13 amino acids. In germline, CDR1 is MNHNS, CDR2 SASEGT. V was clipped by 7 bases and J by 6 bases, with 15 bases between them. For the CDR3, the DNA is TGTGCCAGCACCGACGCACAGGGTCCTGAAGCTTTCTTT. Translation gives CASTDAQGPEAFF.

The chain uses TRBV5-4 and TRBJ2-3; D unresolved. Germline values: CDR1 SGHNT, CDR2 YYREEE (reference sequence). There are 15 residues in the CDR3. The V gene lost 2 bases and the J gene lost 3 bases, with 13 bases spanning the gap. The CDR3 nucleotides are TGTGCCAGCAGCTTCAGATCTTTGGAGACAGATACGCAGTATTTT. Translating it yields CASSFRSLETDTQYF.